The entry that follows covers one T cell receptor (beta chain) sequence. Its specificity is unknown. Other DNA sequences from this sample encode an identical CDR3 as well. Germline V lookup: CDR1 WSHSY, CDR2 SAAADI. Trimming shortened V by 4 bases and J by 2 bases, and 9 bases separated the two germline ends. This CDR3 has 13 amino acids. The entry originates in a study of shared clonotypes between healthy human individuals. Study-wide background: Three plates each covered CD4 naive and memory; CD8 naive two, CD8 memory one. Study-wide results and caveats: What naive subsets generally showed was a larger estimated richness than memory subsets showed. Donor clonotype sharing was expected to depend on sequencing depth.

The table came from immunoSEQ multiplex PCR; TCRdb's copy has only in-frame clones and leaves some out. The sample yields 780,000 or so clones, around 70% seen once. This chain links TRBV10-2 with TRBJ2-7; no clear D. The sequencing input was memory CD4+ T cells sorted from blood. The subset here: CD45RA-negative fraction. This sequence originates from a young woman in good health. CDR3 protein: CASSVGIPYEQYF. The DNA of the CDR3 is TGCGCCAGCAGTGTGGGTATCCCCTACGAGCAGTACTTC.